The 24 T cell receptor beta chains reported below all come from one sample, sequenced in a study of shared clonotypes between healthy human individuals. Libraries were prepared by immunoSEQ multiplex PCR; TCRdb keeps only in-frame clonotypes and omits some of them. The sample has 500,000 to 700,000 clones, 85% to 95% seen once. Terminally differentiated effector memory CD45RA+ cells were excluded from the naive CD8 cells, which were CD45RO-negative and positively selected for CCR7. The source material was naive CD8+ T cells sorted from blood. The receptor source for this set is a woman in her 30s in good health.

The V gene is TRBV7-9, the J gene TRBJ2-5; weak D call: TRBD1 (6 bases). Judging by the DNA end, TRBJ2-7 fits better; the J call may be wrong. The CDR3 is 15 residues long. Germline lookup yields CDR1 SEHNR and CDR2 FQNEAQ (reference sequence). This CDR3 is CASSSGQGKIYEQYF. The CDR3 region has the DNA TGTGCCAGCAGCTCGGGTCAGGGGAAAATCTACGAGCAGTACTTC.

The rearrangement uses TRBV11-3 and TRBJ2-1; a weak D match, TRBD1 (6 bases). The CDR3 sequence is 16 residues long. Deletions cut 6 bases from V and 0 bases from J, with 15 bases between. CDR1 and CDR2 (germline): SGHNT, YENEEA. The CDR3 nucleotides are TGTGCCAGCAGAGCCCGACAGGTCTTCTCCTACAATGAGCAGTTCTTC. The encoded protein is CASRARQVFSYNEQFF.

This clone was seen just once. V gene TRBV21-1 combines with J gene TRBJ2-7; the table's D call of TRBD2 was not tested on the DNA. TRBV21-1 is a recognized pseudogene. The length of the CDR3 is 13 residues. CDR3 sequence reads: CASSFPRSREQYF. The CDR3 coding sequence is TGTGCCAGCAGCTTCCCACGTTCGCGCGAGCAGTACTTC.

The chain links TRBV11-2 to TRBJ2-7; D not resolved. The germline V gene has CDR1 SGHAT and CDR2 FQNNGV. Trimming left V 1 base short and J 1 base short, with 8 bases between. This CDR3 is built from 14 residues. CDR3 sequence: CASSLGVPSYEQYF. As DNA, the CDR3 is TGTGCCAGCAGCTTAGGGGTCCCATCCTACGAGCAGTACTTC.

The chain recombines TRBV7-2 with TRBJ2-5; D may be TRBD2 (7 bases). The closer fit of TRBJ2-7 to the DNA end suggests the J call may be wrong. This CDR3 has 14 amino acids. Looked up from germline, CDR1 is SGHTA and CDR2 is FQGNSA. The chain's CDR3 is CASRMSGTYYEQYF. DNA for the CDR3: TGTGCCAGCAGGATGAGCGGGACATACTACGAGCAGTACTTC.

V gene TRBV11-2 combines with J gene TRBJ2-5, with 7 bases fitting TRBD2. The last part of the DNA fits TRBJ2-7 better; the J call may be wrong. Germline V gives CDR1 SGHAT, CDR2 FQNNGV. The CDR3 covers 15 residues. In DNA form, the CDR3 reads TGTGCCAGCACTCCAGAGGCGGGAGCGGGGTACGAGCAGTACTTC. Amino acids: CASTPEAGAGYEQYF.

The count of this clone is one. It is likely a read error, because the conserved phenylalanine at the end of the CDR3 is missing. V and J are TRBV30 and TRBJ2-7; 9 bases map to TRBD2. The germline gives CDR1 GTSNPN, CDR2 SVGIG (reference sequence). The CDR3 spans 13 residues. After removal of 4 bases from V and 0 bases from J, the junction contained 1 base not matched to a gene. The DNA for the CDR3 is TGTGCCTGGAATAGCGGGAGCTCCTACGAGCAGTACCTC. Residues: CAWNSGSSYEQYL.

This sequence joins TRBV2 and TRBJ2-1, with D unclear. CDR3 length: 13 residues. Deletions cut 3 bases from V and 5 bases from J, with 8 bases between. Germline-derived CDR1 and CDR2 are SNHLY and FYNNEI. Here the CDR3 reads CASSEYKDNEQFF. CDR3 coding DNA: TGTGCCAGCAGTGAGTACAAGGACAATGAGCAGTTCTTC.

This rearrangement joins TRBV11-2 to TRBJ2-1; 7 bases fit TRBD1. After removal of 2 bases from V and 7 bases from J, the junction contained 2 bases not matched to a gene. Germline assignment: CDR1 SGHAT and CDR2 FQNNGV. The CDR3 has 13 amino acids. CDR3 region: CASSLTGENEQFF. For the CDR3, the DNA is TGTGCCAGCAGCTTAACAGGGGAGAATGAGCAGTTCTTC. The complete variable domain, with remaining parts taken from reference TRBV11-2 and TRBJ2-1, reads EAGVAQSPRYKIIEKRQSVAFWCNPISGHATLYWYQQILGQGPKLLIQFQNNGVVDDSQLPKDRFSAERLKGVDSTLKIQPAKLEDSAVYLCASSLTGENEQFFGPGTRLTVL.

This chain connects TRBV7-9 to TRBJ1-2; D is uncertain. Germline lookup yields CDR1 SEHNR and CDR2 FQNEAQ (reference sequence). This CDR3 is built from 16 residues. The V end lost 3 bases, the J end lost 1 base, and 15 bases lay between the germline ends. For the CDR3, the DNA is TGTGCCAGCAGCTTCGGCTGGCAGGACGGTAACTATGGCTACACCTTC. This codes for CASSFGWQDGNYGYTF.

This sequence joins TRBV5-6 and TRBJ1-1; D is unresolved. V was trimmed by 5 bases and J by 1 base, leaving 12 bases between them. Germline V gives CDR1 SGHDT, CDR2 YYEEEE. This CDR3 contains 14 residues. The CDR3 sequence is CASSSGPRNTEAFF. CDR3 nucleotide sequence: TGTGCCAGCAGTTCCGGACCGAGGAACACTGAAGCTTTCTTT.

The J gene is TRBJ2-7, the V gene TRBV4-1; possible D gene TRBD1, 5 bases. The length of the CDR3 is 12 residues. Germline lookup yields CDR1 MGHRA and CDR2 YSYEKL. Between the trimmed V and J ends, which lost 4 bases and 7 bases, there was a span of 11 bases. CDR3 sequence (DNA): TGCGCCAGCAGCCTGGACACCGTAGAGCAGTACTTC. Encoded protein: CASSLDTVEQYF.

This clone was counted a single time. The same CDR3 can be traced to other DNA sequences in this sample. The rearrangement uses TRBV28 and TRBJ2-7, with D possibly called TRBD1 or TRBD2 (5 bases each). The CDR3 spans 14 residues. V was pared by 6 bases and J by 7 bases, with 19 bases between. CDR1 is MDHEN, CDR2 SYDVKM, per germline. CDR3 amino acids: CASSLTGGSGEQYF. Written as DNA, the CDR3 is TGTGCCAGCAGCCTTACTGGGGGATCGGGAGAGCAGTACTTC.

J is TRBJ2-7 and V is TRBV28; D is undetermined. This CDR3 contains 16 residues. Germline V gene data show CDR1 as MDHEN and CDR2 as SYDVKM. Deletions cut 2 bases from V and 4 bases from J, with 18 bases between. The CDR3 DNA reads as TGTGCCAGCAGTTTAGGGCGCTTAAAAAGCGCTTACGAGCAGTACTTC. It codes for CASSLGRLKSAYEQYF. The full variable domain, its missing parts supplied by reference TRBV28 and TRBJ2-7, is DVKVTQSSRYLVKRTGEKVFLECVQDMDHENMFWYRQDPGLGLRLIYFSYDVKMKEKGDIPEGYSVSREKKERFSLILESASTNQTSMYLCASSLGRLKSAYEQYFGPGTRLTVT.

J is TRBJ2-7 and V is TRBV5-6; 7 bases agree with TRBD2. V lost 4 bases, J lost 6 bases, and 19 bases stayed unmatched. Germline loops: CDR1 SGHDT, CDR2 YYEEEE. This CDR3 region has 17 residues. The CDR3 spells CASSDESGTGRWGEQYF. The DNA for the CDR3 is TGTGCCAGCAGCGACGAAAGCGGGACCGGGCGGTGGGGCGAGCAGTACTTC.

This sequence joins TRBV15 and TRBJ2-7; a possible D gene is TRBD2 (6 bases). The CDR3 runs to 14 residues. The V end lost 5 bases, the J end lost 2 bases, and 13 bases lay between the germline ends. Germline lookup yields CDR1 LNHNV and CDR2 YYDKDF (reference sequence). CDR3 protein: CATSGGALAYEQYF. The CDR3 DNA follows: TGTGCCACCAGCGGCGGGGCACTCGCCTACGAGCAGTACTTC.

The CDR3 nucleotides read TGTGCCAGCAGCTTTGGGACAGGGTCGCATGAGCAGTTCTTC. It encodes CASSFGTGSHEQFF. The chain employs TRBV5-6 and TRBJ2-1, with 9 bases aligning to TRBD1. Germline V gene sequence: CDR1 SGHDT, CDR2 YYEEEE. V shed 2 bases and J 8 bases; nucleotides not matched to a gene: 5. The CDR3 contains 14 residues.

The chain uses TRBV7-9 and TRBJ1-2, with 10 bases aligning to TRBD1. The trim removed 4 bases at V and 8 bases at J, leaving 10 bases unmatched. Germline assignment: CDR1 SEHNR and CDR2 FQNEAQ (reference sequence). CDR3 length: 15 amino acids. CDR3: CASSYSKGQGYGYTF. DNA of the CDR3: TGTGCCAGCAGCTACAGTAAGGGACAGGGGTACGGCTACACCTTC.

This chain links TRBV19 with TRBJ2-3; 11 bases are shared with TRBD2. In germline, CDR1 is LNHDA, CDR2 SQIVND (reference sequence). The CDR3 length is 16 residues. V dropped 5 bases and J dropped 2; count of bases not matched to a gene: 6. The CDR3 protein is CASSAGLADFTDTQYF. In DNA form, the CDR3 reads TGTGCCAGTAGTGCGGGACTAGCGGATTTCACAGATACGCAGTATTTT.

The rearrangement links TRBV15 to TRBJ2-1; 9 bases are a match to TRBD2. V shed 0 bases, J shed 15 bases, and the junction held 9 bases outside the gene matches. CDR3 length: 14 amino acids. Germline lookup yields CDR1 LNHNV and CDR2 YYDKDF (reference sequence). CDR3 protein: CATSRDKGSGSLFF. The CDR3 DNA is TGTGCCACCAGCAGAGATAAGGGTAGCGGGAGTCTGTTCTTC.

This chain joins TRBV4-1 and TRBJ2-1; no clear D gene. Germline CDR1 reads MGHRA; CDR2 reads YSYEKL. Trimming removed 8 bases from V and 6 bases from J, with 11 bases in between. The CDR3 contains 12 residues. For the CDR3, the DNA is TGCGCCAGCGGCACCGCCGGCAATGAGCAGTTCTTC. Translation gives CASGTAGNEQFF.

The chain joins TRBV11-3 to TRBJ2-2; TRBD2 agrees at 14 bases. Germline V gene lookup returns CDR1 SGHNT and CDR2 YENEEA. CDR3 length equals 18 residues. V was pared by 5 bases and J by 3 bases, with 8 bases of the junction left unmatched. Here the CDR3 DNA reads TGTGCCAGCAGCCCTACCAAGACTAGCGGGGGGGACACCGGGGAGCTGTTTTTT. Residues: CASSPTKTSGGDTGELFF.

The chain uses TRBV6-1 and TRBJ2-7; D gene unclear. The CDR3 extends over 15 amino acids. Trimming removed 3 bases at V and 2 bases at J, with 14 bases between. Looked up from germline, CDR1 is MNHNS and CDR2 is SASEGT. The CDR3 sequence is CASSDLVADPYEQYF. The CDR3 region has the DNA TGTGCCAGCAGTGACTTGGTCGCCGACCCCTACGAGCAGTACTTC.

CDR3 protein: CATRTGDTQYF. CDR3 bases: TGTGCCACACGGACGGGGGATACGCAGTATTTT. This rearrangement joins TRBV2 to TRBJ2-3; D may be TRBD2 (5 bases). Trimming took off 10 bases at V and 6 bases at J, with 11 bases between the two ends. CDR3 length: 11 amino acids. Germline V CDR1 and CDR2: SNHLY, FYNNEI.